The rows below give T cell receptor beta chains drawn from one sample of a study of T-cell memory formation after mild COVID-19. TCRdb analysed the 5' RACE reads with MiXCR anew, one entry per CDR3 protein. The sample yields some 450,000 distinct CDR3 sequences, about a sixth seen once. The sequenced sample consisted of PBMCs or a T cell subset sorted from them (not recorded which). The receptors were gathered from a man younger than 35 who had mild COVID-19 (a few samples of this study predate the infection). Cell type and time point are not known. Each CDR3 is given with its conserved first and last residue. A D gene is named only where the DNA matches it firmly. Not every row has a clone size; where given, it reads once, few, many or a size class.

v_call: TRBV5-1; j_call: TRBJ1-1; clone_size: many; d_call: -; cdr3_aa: CASSLDGRENTEAFF; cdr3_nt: TGCGCCAGCAGCTTGGATGGCAGGGAGAATACTGAAGCTTTCTTT
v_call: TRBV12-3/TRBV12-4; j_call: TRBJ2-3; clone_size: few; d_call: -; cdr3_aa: CASSQWGDTQYF; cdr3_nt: TGTGCCAGTAGTCAGTGGGGGGATACGCAGTATTTT
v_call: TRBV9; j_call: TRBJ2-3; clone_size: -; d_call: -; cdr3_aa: CASSVEGASTDTQYF; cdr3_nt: TGTGCCAGCAGCGTAGAAGGGGCTAGCACAGATACGCAGTATTTT
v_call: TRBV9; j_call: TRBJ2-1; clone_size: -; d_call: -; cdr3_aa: CASGRSGRQTFNEQFF; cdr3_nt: TGTGCCAGCGGGAGGTCGGGACGGCAGACGTTCAATGAGCAGTTCTTC
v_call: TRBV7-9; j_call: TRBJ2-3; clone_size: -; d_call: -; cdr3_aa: CASSPWKGGRTDTQYF; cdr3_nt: TGTGCCAGCAGCCCCTGGAAGGGGGGTCGCACAGATACGCAGTATTTT
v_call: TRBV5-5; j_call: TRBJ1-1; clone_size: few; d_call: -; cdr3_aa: CASSLFGSGDTEAFF; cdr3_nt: TGTGCCAGCAGCTTGTTCGGGTCTGGGGACACTGAAGCTTTCTTT
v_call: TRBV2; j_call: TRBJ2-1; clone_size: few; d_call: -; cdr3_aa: CASSGTRWEQFF; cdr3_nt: TGTGCCAGCAGTGGAACTAGGTGGGAGCAGTTCTTC
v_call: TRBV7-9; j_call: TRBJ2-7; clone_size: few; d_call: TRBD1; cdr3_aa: CASSWGQEQYF; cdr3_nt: TGTGCCAGCAGCTGGGGACAGGAGCAGTACTTC
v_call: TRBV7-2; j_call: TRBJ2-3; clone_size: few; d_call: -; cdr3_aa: CASSLEGWADTQYF; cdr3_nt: TGTGCCAGCAGCTTAGAAGGATGGGCAGATACGCAGTATTTT
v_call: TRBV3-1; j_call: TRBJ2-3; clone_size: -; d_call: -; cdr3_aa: CASSEALGTDTQYF; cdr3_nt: TGTGCCAGCAGCGAAGCTCTCGGCACAGATACGCAGTATTTT
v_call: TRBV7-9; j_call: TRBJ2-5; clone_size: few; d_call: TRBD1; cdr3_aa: CASSKNRGFTETQYF; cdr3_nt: TGTGCCAGCAGCAAGAACAGGGGTTTTACGGAGACCCAGTACTTC
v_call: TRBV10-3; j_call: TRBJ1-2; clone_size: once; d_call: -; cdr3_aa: CAISEMEGDTYGYTF; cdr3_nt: TGTGCCATCAGTGAGATGGAGGGGGATACCTATGGCTACACCTTC
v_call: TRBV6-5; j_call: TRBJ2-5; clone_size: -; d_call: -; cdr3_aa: CASSSRGYGDETQYF; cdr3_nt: TGTGCCAGCAGTTCCCGGGGGTACGGGGATGAGACCCAGTACTTC
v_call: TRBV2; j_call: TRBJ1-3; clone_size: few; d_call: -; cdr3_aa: CASSRTYSGNTIYF; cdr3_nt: TGTGCCAGCAGTCGAACGTACTCTGGAAACACCATATATTTT
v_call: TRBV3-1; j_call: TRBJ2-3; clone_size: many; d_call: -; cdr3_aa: CASSPPPTRGTDTQYF; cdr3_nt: TGTGCCAGCAGCCCCCCCCCTACCAGGGGCACAGATACGCAGTATTTT
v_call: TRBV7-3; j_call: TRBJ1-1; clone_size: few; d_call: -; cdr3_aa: CASSYDPNTEAFF; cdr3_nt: TGTGCCAGCAGCTACGATCCGAACACTGAAGCTTTCTTT
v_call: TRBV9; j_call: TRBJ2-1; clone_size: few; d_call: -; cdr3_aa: CASSVGMYNEQFF; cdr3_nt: TGTGCCAGCAGCGTGGGGATGTACAATGAGCAGTTCTTC
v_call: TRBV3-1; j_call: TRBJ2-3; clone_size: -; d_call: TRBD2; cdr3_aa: CASRVAGDDTQYF; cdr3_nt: TGTGCCAGCAGAGTAGCGGGGGACGATACGCAGTATTTT
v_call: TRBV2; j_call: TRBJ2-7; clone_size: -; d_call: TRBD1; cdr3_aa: CASKPRPGQGLYEQYF; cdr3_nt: TGTGCCAGCAAACCTAGGCCGGGACAGGGGTTGTACGAGCAGTACTTC
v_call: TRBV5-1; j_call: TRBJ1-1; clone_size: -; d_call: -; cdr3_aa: CASSSGIIVGGNTEAFF; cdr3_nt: TGCGCCAGCAGCTCTGGGATTATCGTAGGGGGGAACACTGAAGCTTTCTTT
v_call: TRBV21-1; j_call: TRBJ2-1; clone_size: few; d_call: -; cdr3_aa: CASSKEIRLGSLFF; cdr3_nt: TGTGCCAGCAGCAAAGAGATTCGGTTAGGTTCTCTGTTCTTC
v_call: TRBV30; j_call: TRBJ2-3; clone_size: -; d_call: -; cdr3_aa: CAWSVRRADTQYF; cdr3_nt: TGTGCCTGGAGTGTGCGCAGGGCAGATACGCAGTATTTT
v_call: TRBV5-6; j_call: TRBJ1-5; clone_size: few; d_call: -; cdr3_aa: CASSLGAGARNQPQHF; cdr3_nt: TGTGCCAGCAGCTTGGGTGCGGGGGCTCGCAATCAGCCCCAGCATTTT
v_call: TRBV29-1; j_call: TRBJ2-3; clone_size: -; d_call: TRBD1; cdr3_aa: CSVNAGQGTYF; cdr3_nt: TGCAGCGTAAATGCCGGACAGGGGACATATTTT
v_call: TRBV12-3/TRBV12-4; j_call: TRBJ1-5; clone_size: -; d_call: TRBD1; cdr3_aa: CASSSRDRGNQPQHF; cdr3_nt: TGTGCCAGCAGTTCTCGGGACAGGGGAAATCAGCCCCAGCATTTT
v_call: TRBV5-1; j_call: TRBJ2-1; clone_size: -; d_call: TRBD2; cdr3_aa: CASSQNLAGTGNEQFF; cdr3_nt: TGCGCCAGCAGCCAAAACCTAGCGGGCACCGGCAATGAGCAGTTCTTC
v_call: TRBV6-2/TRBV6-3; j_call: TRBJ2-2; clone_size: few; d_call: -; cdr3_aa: CASRPPPNHLPADTGELFF; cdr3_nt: TGTGCCAGCAGACCCCCCCCTAACCACCTGCCGGCGGACACCGGGGAGCTGTTTTTT
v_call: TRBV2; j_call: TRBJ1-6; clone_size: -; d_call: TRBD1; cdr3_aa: CASRNDRGNSPLHF; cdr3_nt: TGTGCCAGCAGGAACGACAGGGGTAATTCACCCCTCCACTTT
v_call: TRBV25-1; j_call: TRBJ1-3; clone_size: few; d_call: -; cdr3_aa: CASSKSGGNTIYF; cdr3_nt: TGTGCCAGCAGCAAGTCGGGGGGAAACACCATATATTTT
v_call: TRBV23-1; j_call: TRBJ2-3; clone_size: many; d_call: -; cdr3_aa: CASSQSDLWGTDTQYF; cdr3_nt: TGCGCCAGCAGTCAATCGGACCTCTGGGGCACAGATACGCAGTATTTT
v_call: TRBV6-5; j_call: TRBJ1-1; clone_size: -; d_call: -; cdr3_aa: CASSPMGLPITEAFF; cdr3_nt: TGTGCCAGCAGCCCCATGGGACTACCTATCACTGAAGCTTTCTTT
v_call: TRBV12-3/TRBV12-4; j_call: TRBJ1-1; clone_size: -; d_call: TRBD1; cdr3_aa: CASSRGGPLNTEAFF; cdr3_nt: TGTGCCAGCAGCCGAGGGGGCCCCCTGAACACTGAAGCTTTCTTT
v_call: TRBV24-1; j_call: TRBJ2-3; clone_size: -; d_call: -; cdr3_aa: CATSDPMVVDTQYF; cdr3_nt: TGTGCCACCAGTGACCCCATGGTCGTAGATACGCAGTATTTT
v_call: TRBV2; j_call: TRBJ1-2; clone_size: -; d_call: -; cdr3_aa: CASRGTESYYGYTF; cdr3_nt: TGTGCCAGCAGAGGGACCGAATCTTACTATGGCTACACCTTC
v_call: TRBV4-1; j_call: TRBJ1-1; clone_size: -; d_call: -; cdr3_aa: CASSQEYSLSYMGGNTEAFF; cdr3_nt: TGCGCCAGCAGCCAAGAGTACAGTCTCTCCTATATGGGAGGTAACACTGAAGCTTTCTTT
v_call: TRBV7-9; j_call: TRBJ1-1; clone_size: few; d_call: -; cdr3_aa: CASSPMDSEAFF; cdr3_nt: TGTGCCAGCAGCCCGATGGACAGTGAAGCTTTCTTT
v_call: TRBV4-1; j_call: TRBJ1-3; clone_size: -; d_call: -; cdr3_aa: CASSQVQGFGNTIYF; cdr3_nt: TGCGCCAGCAGCCAAGTTCAGGGATTTGGAAACACCATATATTTT
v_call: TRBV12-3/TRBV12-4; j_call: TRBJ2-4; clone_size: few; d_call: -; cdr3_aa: CASSLGGGAFDIQYF; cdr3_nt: TGTGCCAGCAGCCTCGGAGGGGGGGCGTTCGACATTCAGTACTTC
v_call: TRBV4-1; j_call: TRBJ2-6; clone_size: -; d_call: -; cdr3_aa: CASSQKGTGANVLTF; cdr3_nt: TGCGCCAGCAGCCAAAAGGGGACTGGGGCCAACGTCCTGACTTTC
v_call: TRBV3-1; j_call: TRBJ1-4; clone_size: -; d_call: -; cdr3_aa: CASSQDREKLFF; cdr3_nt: TGTGCCAGCAGCCAAGATCGAGAAAAACTGTTTTTT
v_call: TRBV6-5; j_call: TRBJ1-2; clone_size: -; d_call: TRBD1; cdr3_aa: CASSPKRGHYGYTF; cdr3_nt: TGTGCCAGCAGTCCCAAGAGGGGGCACTATGGCTACACCTTC
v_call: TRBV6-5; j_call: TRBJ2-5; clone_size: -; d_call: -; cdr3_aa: CASSYGIGGETQYF; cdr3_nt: TGTGCCAGCAGTTACGGCATAGGGGGGGAGACCCAGTACTTC
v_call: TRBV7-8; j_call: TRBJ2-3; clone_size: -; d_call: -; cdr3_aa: CASSLAGGVSSTDTQYF; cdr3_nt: TGTGCCAGCAGCTTAGCCGGCGGGGTTTCTAGCACAGATACGCAGTATTTT
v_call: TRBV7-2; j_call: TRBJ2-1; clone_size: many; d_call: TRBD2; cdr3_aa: CASSLVPSGGVIEQFF; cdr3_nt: TGTGCCAGCAGCTTAGTGCCTAGCGGGGGGGTAATTGAGCAGTTCTTC
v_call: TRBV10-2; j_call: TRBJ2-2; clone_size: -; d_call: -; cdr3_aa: CASSLTRTPGELFF; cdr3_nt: TGCGCCAGCAGCTTGACAAGGACGCCCGGGGAGCTGTTTTTT
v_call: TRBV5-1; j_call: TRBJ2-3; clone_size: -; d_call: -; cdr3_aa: CASSLTYREGSTDTQYF; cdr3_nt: TGCGCCAGCAGCTTAACCTACAGGGAAGGTTCAACAGATACGCAGTATTTT
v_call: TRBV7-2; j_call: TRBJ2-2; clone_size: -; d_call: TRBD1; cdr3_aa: CASRPGQGALRDTGELFF; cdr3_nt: TGTGCCAGCAGACCGGGACAGGGGGCTTTGAGAGACACCGGGGAGCTGTTTTTT
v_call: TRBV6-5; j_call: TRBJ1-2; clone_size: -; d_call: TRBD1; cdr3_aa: CASTMTGGGGYTF; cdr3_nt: TGTGCCAGCACCATGACAGGGGGAGGCGGCTACACCTTC
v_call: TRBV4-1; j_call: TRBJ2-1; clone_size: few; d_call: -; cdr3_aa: CASSQDAARGNEQFF; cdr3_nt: TGCGCCAGCAGCCAAGACGCTGCTCGTGGCAATGAGCAGTTCTTC
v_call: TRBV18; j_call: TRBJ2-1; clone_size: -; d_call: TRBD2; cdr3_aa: CASSPQGLAQNEQFF; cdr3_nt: TGTGCCAGCTCACCCCAGGGACTAGCGCAGAATGAGCAGTTCTTC